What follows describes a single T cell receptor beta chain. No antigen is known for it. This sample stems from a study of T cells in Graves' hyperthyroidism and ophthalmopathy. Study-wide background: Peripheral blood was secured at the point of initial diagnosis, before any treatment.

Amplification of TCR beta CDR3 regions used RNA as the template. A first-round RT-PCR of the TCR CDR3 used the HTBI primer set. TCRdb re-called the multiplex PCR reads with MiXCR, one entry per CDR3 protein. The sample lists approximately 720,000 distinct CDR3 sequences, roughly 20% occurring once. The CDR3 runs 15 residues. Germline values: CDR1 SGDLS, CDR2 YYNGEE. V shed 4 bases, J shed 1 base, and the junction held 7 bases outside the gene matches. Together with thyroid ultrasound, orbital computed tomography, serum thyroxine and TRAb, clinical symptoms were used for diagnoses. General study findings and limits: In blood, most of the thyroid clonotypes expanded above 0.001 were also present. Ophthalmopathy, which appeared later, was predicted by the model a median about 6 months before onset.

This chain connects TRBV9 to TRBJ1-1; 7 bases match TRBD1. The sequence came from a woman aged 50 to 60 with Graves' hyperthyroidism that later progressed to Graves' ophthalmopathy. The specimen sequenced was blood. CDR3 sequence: CASSIRDSWNTEAFF. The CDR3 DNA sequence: TGTGCCAGCAGCATCCGGGACAGCTGGAACACTGAAGCTTTCTTT.